This entry lists 10 T cell receptor beta chains sequenced from one sample in a study of glioma-infiltrating T cells. Amplification of TCR alpha and beta CDR3 regions from RNA used iRepertoire nested multiplex PCR. TCRdb re-called the multiplex PCR reads through MiXCR, storing one row per CDR3 protein. The repertoire holds about 180,000 distinct CDR3 sequences, with around 42% as singletons. What was sequenced was glioma tissue, nonneoplastic brain tissue, or PBMCs (not recorded which). All receptors derive from a human donor with low-grade glioma or glioblastoma, undergoing nonglioma brain surgery, or in good health (not recorded which).

The chain employs TRBV12-3 or TRBV12-4 and TRBJ2-1, with TRBD1 identical over 8 bases. This CDR3 has 15 residues. The CDR3 DNA sequence: TGTGTTAGCAGTTTTCCCCAGGGGGCAGCAAATGAGCAGTTCTTC. Amino acid sequence: CVSSFPQGAANEQFF.

V usage is TRBV3-1 and J usage is TRBJ2-3, with TRBD1 as a possible D gene (6 bases). Germline CDR1 is LGHDT and CDR2 is YNNKEL (reference sequence). The CDR3 has 15 amino acids. V lost 5 bases and J 6 bases, leaving 18 bases between the germline ends. This CDR3 is CASSREGQGIDTQYF. The CDR3 region has the DNA TGTGCCAGCAGCAGAGAAGGGCAGGGGATCGATACGCAGTATTTT.

The chain has TRBV28 and TRBJ2-7; D is unresolved. Germline-derived CDR1 and CDR2 are MDHEN and SYDVKM. CDR3 length equals 15 residues. V was cut by 5 bases and J by 11 bases, with 25 bases left in between. The CDR3: CASSPQETQRVKEYF. For the CDR3, the DNA is TGTGCCAGCAGTCCGCAAGAGACTCAACGAGTTAAGGAGTACTTC. Supplemented by reference TRBV28 and TRBJ2-7, the full variable domain reads DVKVTQSSRYLVKRTGEKVFLECVQDMDHENMFWYRQDPGLGLRLIYFSYDVKMKEKGDIPEGYSVSREKKERFSLILESASTNQTSMYLCASSPQETQRVKEYFGPGTRLTVT.

With regard to this clonotype: This sequence may be a read error, since a much larger clone differs from it by one base. This sequence joins TRBV2 and TRBJ2-7, with 7 bases fitting TRBD2. The CDR3 loop spans 11 amino acids. Germline lookup yields CDR1 SNHLY and CDR2 FYNNEI. The CDR3 here is CASTRDYEHYF. The CDR3 nucleotides are TGTGCCAGCACCCGGGACTACGAGCATTACTTC.

Note on this clonotype: A much larger clonotype is one base distant, so this may be a read error. The conserved final phenylalanine or tryptophan is absent from the CDR3, which likely points to a read error. The chain is built from TRBV2 and TRBJ2-5; TRBD2 agrees at 10 bases. The germline V gene encodes CDR1 SNHLY and CDR2 FYNNEI. The J segment lost 3 bases and the V segment lost 1 base, leaving 11 bases of the junction unmatched. This CDR3 contains 18 residues. The CDR3 loop is CASSEGAQAGGPEETQYV. In DNA, the CDR3 is TGTGCCAGCAGTGAAGGGGCCCAAGCGGGAGGGCCGGAAGAGACCCAGTACGTC.

This clonotype was counted only a few times. J is TRBJ2-1 and V is TRBV2; 9 bases fit TRBD2. The trim removed 8 bases at V and 6 bases at J, leaving 5 bases unmatched. There are 13 residues in the CDR3. Germline V gene sequence: CDR1 SNHLY, CDR2 FYNNEI. This CDR3 reads CASGAGGVNEQFF. The CDR3 DNA is TGTGCCAGCGGAGCGGGAGGAGTCAATGAGCAGTTCTTC.

This clonotype was counted at least ten times. The gene calls are TRBV6-2 or TRBV6-3 and TRBJ2-7; 10 bases fit TRBD2. The trim removed 0 bases at V and 5 bases at J, leaving 10 bases unmatched. In germline, CDR1 is MNHEY, CDR2 SVGEGT. The CDR3 has 17 amino acids. CDR3 sequence: CASSYSTPSGRPHEQYF. The CDR3 nucleotides read TGTGCCAGCAGTTACTCGACTCCTAGCGGGAGACCCCACGAGCAGTACTTC.

The chain joins TRBV19 to TRBJ2-7; no reliable D call. Germline assignment: CDR1 LNHDA and CDR2 SQIVND (reference sequence). V was trimmed by 4 bases and J by 7 bases, leaving 20 bases between them. The CDR3 runs to 15 residues. The CDR3 is CASSNQYSGRKEQYF. The CDR3 DNA is TGTGCCAGTAGTAACCAATACAGTGGGCGCAAAGAGCAGTACTTC.

The chain uses TRBV11-3 and TRBJ2-3; no clear D gene. V was clipped by 1 base and J by 1 base, with 15 bases between them. Germline lookup yields CDR1 SGHNT and CDR2 YENEEA. The CDR3 is 17 amino acids. CDR3 DNA: TGTGCCAGCAGCTTAGTTCGAGGTGGTGTCGGCACAGATACGCAGTATTTT. It yields the protein CASSLVRGGVGTDTQYF.

With regard to this clonotype: A read error may be the cause here, since a much bigger clone is one base away. V gene TRBV11-2 combines with J gene TRBJ1-1; D gene uncertain. The V end was cut by 2 bases, the J end by 6 bases, with 10 bases between. Germline CDR1 is SGHAT and CDR2 is FQNNGV. This CDR3 contains 13 residues. CDR3 nucleotides: TGTGCCAGCAGCTTAAGGACGAGGGCTGAAGCTTTCTTT. This gives the protein CASSLRTRAEAFF.